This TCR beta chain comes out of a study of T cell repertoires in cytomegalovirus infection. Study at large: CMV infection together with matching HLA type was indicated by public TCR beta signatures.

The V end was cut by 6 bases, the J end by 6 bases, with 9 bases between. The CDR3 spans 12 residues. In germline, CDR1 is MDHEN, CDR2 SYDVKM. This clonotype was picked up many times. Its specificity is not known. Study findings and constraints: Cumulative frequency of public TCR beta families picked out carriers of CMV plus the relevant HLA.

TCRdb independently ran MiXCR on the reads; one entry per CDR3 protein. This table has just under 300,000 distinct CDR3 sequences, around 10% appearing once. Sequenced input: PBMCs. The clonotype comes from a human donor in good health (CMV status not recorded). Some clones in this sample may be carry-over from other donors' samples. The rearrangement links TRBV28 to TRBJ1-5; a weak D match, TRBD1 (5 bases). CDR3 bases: TGTGCCAGCAGCCTAGGGGCTCAGCCCCAGCATTTT. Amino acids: CASSLGAQPQHF.